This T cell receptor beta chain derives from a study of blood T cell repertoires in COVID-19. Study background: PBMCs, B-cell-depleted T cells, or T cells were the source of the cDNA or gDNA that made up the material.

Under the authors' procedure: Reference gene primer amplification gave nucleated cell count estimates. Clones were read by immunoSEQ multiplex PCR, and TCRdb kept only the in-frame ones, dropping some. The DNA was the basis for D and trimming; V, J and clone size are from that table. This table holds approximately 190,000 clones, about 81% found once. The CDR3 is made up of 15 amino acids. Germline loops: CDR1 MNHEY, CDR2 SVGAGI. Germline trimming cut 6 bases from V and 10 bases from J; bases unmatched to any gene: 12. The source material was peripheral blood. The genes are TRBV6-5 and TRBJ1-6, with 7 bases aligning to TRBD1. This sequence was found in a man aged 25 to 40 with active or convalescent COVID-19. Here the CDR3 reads CASRSLDRLDSPLHF. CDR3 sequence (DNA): TGTGCCAGCAGATCACTGGACAGGCTTGACTCACCCCTCCACTTT.